This TCR beta chain was recorded in a study of T-cell memory formation after mild COVID-19. Study outcomes and limitations: CD8+ contracting clones occupied EMRA, while CD4+ ones occupied mainly CM and EM.

The CDR3 loop spans 16 amino acids. V was trimmed by 1 base and J by 0 bases, leaving 11 bases between them. CDR1 and CDR2 from the germline V gene are SGHTA and FQGNSA. One entry per CDR3 protein, called by TCRdb with MiXCR from the 5' RACE reads. The data show roughly 130,000 distinct CDR3 sequences, about 5.9% seen once. This clonotype was detected only a few times. Antigen unknown. This TCR came from an adult woman who had mild COVID-19 (a few samples of this study predate the infection). Cell type and time point are not known. Sequenced input: PBMCs or a T cell subset sorted from them (not recorded which). This chain connects TRBV7-2 to TRBJ2-3; tentatively, D is TRBD1 or TRBD2 (5 bases each). CDR3 loop: CASSLGGTASTDTQYF. CDR3 sequence (DNA): TGTGCCAGCAGCTTAGGAGGGACCGCTAGCACAGATACGCAGTATTTT. The full variable domain, with the rest looked up from reference TRBV7-2 and TRBJ2-3, is GAGVSQSPSNKVTEKGKDVELRCDPISGHTALYWYRQSLGQGLEFLIYFQGNSAPDKSGLPSDRFSAERTGGSVSTLTIQRTQQEDSAVYLCASSLGGTASTDTQYFGPGTRLTVL.